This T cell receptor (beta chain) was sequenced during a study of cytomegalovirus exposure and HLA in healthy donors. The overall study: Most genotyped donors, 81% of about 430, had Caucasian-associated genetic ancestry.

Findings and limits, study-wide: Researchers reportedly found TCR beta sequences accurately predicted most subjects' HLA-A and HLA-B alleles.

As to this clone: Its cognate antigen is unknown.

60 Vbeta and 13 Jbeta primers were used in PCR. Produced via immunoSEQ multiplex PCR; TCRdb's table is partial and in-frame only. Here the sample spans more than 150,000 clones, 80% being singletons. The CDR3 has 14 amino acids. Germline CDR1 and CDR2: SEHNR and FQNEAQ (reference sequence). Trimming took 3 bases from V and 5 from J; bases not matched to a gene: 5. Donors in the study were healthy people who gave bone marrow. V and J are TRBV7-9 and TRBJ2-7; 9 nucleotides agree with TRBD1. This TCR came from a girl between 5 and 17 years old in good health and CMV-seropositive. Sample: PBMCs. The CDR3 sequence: CASSLTGGRHEQYF. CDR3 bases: TGTGCCAGCAGCTTGACAGGGGGACGCCACGAGCAGTACTTC.